Sequencing of this T cell receptor (beta chain) was carried out in a study of control samples from healthy donors and cancer patients. Repertoires were generated with immunoSEQ multiplex PCR, while TCRdb's copy carries only in-frame clones and drops some. The sample includes some 100,000 clones, more than 85% of them seen just once. CDR3 size: 16 residues. Looked up from germline, CDR1 is SGHKS and CDR2 is YYEKEE (reference sequence). Unmatched junction bases numbered 11, after V lost 4 bases and J lost 3 bases. This sequence originates from a woman in her fifties or sixties in good health. Sample: blood. This chain links TRBV5-5 with TRBJ2-3; the match to TRBD2 covers 7 bases. CDR3 nucleotides: TGTGCCAGCAGCCTCCCGACAAGGGGAGGGACAGATACGCAGTATTTT. This codes for CASSLPTRGGTDTQYF.